The 20 T cell receptor beta chains below were found in one sample sequenced in a study of T-cell reconstitution after alpha-beta-depleted transplantation in children. A library of TCRbeta sequences, prepared with unique molecular identifiers, was generated. TCRdb recomputed calls from the PCR reads with MiXCR, one row per CDR3 protein. The sample has about 460,000 distinct CDR3 sequences, roughly a tenth seen once. The source material was PBMCs, sampled before TCRalphabeta/CD19-depleted stem cell transplant. These receptor sequences come from a child aged 2 to 10 with inherited bone marrow failure, due to receive a stem cell transplant.

In this sample, this clonotype turned up many times. The chain has TRBV29-1 and TRBJ2-5; tentative D call: TRBD1 (7 bases). Germline CDR1 reads SQVTM; CDR2 reads ANQGSEA. This CDR3 has 15 residues. Between the trimmed V and J ends, which lost 1 base and 4 bases, there was a span of 16 bases. Written as DNA, the CDR3 is TGCAGCGTTGAAGGGGGGGACAGCGGCCCAGAGACCCAGTACTTC. As protein: CSVEGGDSGPETQYF.

This clonotype has just a few counts. The gene calls are TRBV7-9 and TRBJ2-1, with TRBD1 identical over 10 bases. With V trimmed by 3 bases and J by 9 bases, 11 bases remained unmatched. The CDR3 is made up of 16 amino acids. Germline assignment: CDR1 SEHNR and CDR2 FQNEAQ (reference sequence). The CDR3 is CASSFIRDRGGVEQFF. The DNA for the CDR3 is TGTGCCAGCAGCTTTATCCGGGACAGGGGTGGTGTTGAGCAGTTCTTC.

In its sample, this clonotype was seen many times. The rearrangement uses TRBV7-2 and TRBJ2-7; possible D gene TRBD2, 6 bases. The V gene lost 2 bases and the J gene lost 4 bases, with 12 bases spanning the gap. The CDR3 is 14 amino acids. CDR1 is SGHTA and CDR2 is FQGNSA in the germline V gene. The CDR3 is CASSLKGGAYEQYF. In nucleotides, the CDR3 is TGTGCCAGCAGCTTAAAGGGCGGGGCATACGAGCAGTACTTC. Full variable domain (missing parts from reference TRBV7-2 and TRBJ2-7): GAGVSQSPSNKVTEKGKDVELRCDPISGHTALYWYRQSLGQGLEFLIYFQGNSAPDKSGLPSDRFSAERTGGSVSTLTIQRTQQEDSAVYLCASSLKGGAYEQYFGPGTRLTVT.

This clonotype has ten or more counts. V usage is TRBV6-2 or TRBV6-3 and J usage is TRBJ2-6; D remains unclear. Germline V lookup: CDR1 MNHEY, CDR2 SVGEGT. This CDR3 spans 14 amino acids. Trimming left V 1 base short and J 2 bases short, with 3 bases between. DNA of the CDR3: TGTGCCAGCAGTTACTATCCTGGGGCCAACGTCCTGACTTTC. Protein sequence: CASSYYPGANVLTF.

J is TRBJ2-1 and V is TRBV14, with D possibly TRBD2 on 5 matching bases. Germline assignment: CDR1 SGHDN and CDR2 FVKESK. The CDR3 extends over 16 amino acids. V dropped 4 bases and J dropped 3 bases, with 16 bases sitting between them. CDR3 loop: CASSPGVSRNYNEQFF. The CDR3 DNA reads TGTGCCAGCAGCCCCGGGGTATCACGGAACTACAATGAGCAGTTCTTC.

This clonotype was observed many times. V and J are TRBV27 and TRBJ2-1, with TRBD1 matching 9 bases. CDR3 size: 16 residues. V shed 7 bases and J 6 bases; nucleotides not matched to a gene: 13. Germline V gene sequence: CDR1 MNHEY, CDR2 SMNVEV (reference sequence). The CDR3 coding sequence is TGTGCCAGCACTAAGATTGGGGGGACAGGGACCAATGAGCAGTTCTTC. It yields the protein CASTKIGGTGTNEQFF.

This clonotype has ten or more counts. This chain connects TRBV15 to TRBJ1-5, with a possible D match to TRBD1 (5 bases). Germline V gives CDR1 LNHNV, CDR2 YYDKDF (reference sequence). The length of the CDR3 is 17 residues. Trimming removed 0 bases from V and 2 bases from J, with 14 bases in between. The CDR3 DNA is TGTGCCACCAGCAGAGATCGGGGCGGAATCGGCAATCAGCCCCAGCATTTT. Translated, it gives CATSRDRGGIGNQPQHF.

This clonotype was recorded at least ten times. V usage is TRBV19 and J usage is TRBJ2-2; 7 bases match TRBD2. Germline V gene data show CDR1 as LNHDA and CDR2 as SQIVND (reference sequence). Trimming at V came to 4 bases and at J to 6 bases, leaving 8 bases not matched to a gene. This CDR3 spans 15 amino acids. CDR3 bases: TGTGCCAGTAGTACCAGGACTAGAAGGGCCGGGGAGCTGTTTTTT. It codes for CASSTRTRRAGELFF.

This clonotype came up many times. The CDR3 sequence is CSAVDFLNEQFF. CDR3 nucleotide sequence: TGCAGTGCTGTAGACTTCCTCAATGAGCAGTTCTTC. V is TRBV20-1 and J is TRBJ2-1; D ambiguous. The germline CDR1 and CDR2 sequences are DFQATT and SNEGSKA (reference sequence). There are 12 residues in the CDR3. V was shortened by 5 bases and J by 6 bases, with 11 bases between the two germline ends.

This clonotype was recorded many times. V and J are TRBV10-3 and TRBJ2-3; D may match TRBD1 or TRBD2 (6 bases each). The CDR3 consists of 13 residues. Trimming cost V 3 bases and J 11 bases, with 15 bases left between them. The germline V gene has CDR1 ENHRY and CDR2 SYGVKD. CDR3 DNA: TGTGCCATCAGTGAAAGGGAGGAGACAGGGCAGTATTTT. It codes for CAISEREETGQYF.

This sequence joins TRBV28 and TRBJ1-1, with D perhaps TRBD1 (6 bases). V lost 8 bases and J 5 bases, leaving 30 bases between the germline ends. From germline, CDR1 is MDHEN and CDR2 SYDVKM. The CDR3 runs 18 residues. Here the CDR3 DNA reads TGTGCCAGCCGTTCTACAAATTTGGGTTTCAGGGGCGGGACTGAAGCTTTCTTT. This gives the protein CASRSTNLGFRGGTEAFF.

This clonotype was counted many times. This chain joins TRBV28 and TRBJ2-3, with TRBD1 identical over 10 bases. This CDR3 spans 16 amino acids. Trimming at V came to 4 bases and at J to 4 bases, leaving 8 bases not matched to a gene. CDR1 is MDHEN, CDR2 SYDVKM, per germline. DNA for the CDR3: TGTGCCAGCAGTTCCCCGGGACAGGGGTCGGCAGATACGCAGTATTTT. Protein: CASSSPGQGSADTQYF.

This clonotype was counted at least ten times. This sequence joins TRBV20-1 and TRBJ2-3; 9 bases are a match to TRBD2. The junction had 13 bases not matched to a gene; V was cut back by 3 bases and J by 3 bases. The germline CDR1 and CDR2 sequences are DFQATT and SNEGSKA (reference sequence). The CDR3 spans 17 residues. This CDR3 reads CSARGPIAGALTDTQYF. CDR3 DNA: TGCAGTGCTAGGGGACCGATAGCGGGAGCCTTGACAGATACGCAGTATTTT.

The rearrangement uses TRBV28 and TRBJ2-5; tentative D call: TRBD1 (6 bases). The V gene lost 6 bases and the J gene lost 2 bases, with 16 bases spanning the gap. The CDR3 totals 15 residues. Per germline, CDR1 MDHEN and CDR2 SYDVKM. CDR3 amino acids: CASSIGGRRQETQYF. DNA for the CDR3: TGTGCCAGCAGCATAGGGGGACGTCGACAAGAGACCCAGTACTTC.

This chain connects TRBV11-2 to TRBJ2-1; TRBD2 agrees at 10 bases. The V and J ends lost 4 bases and 5 bases, in that order; junction bases with no gene match: 11. The CDR3 runs to 17 residues. The germline V gene has CDR1 SGHAT and CDR2 FQNNGV. This chain's CDR3 is CASSSEEGGTSDNEQFF. For the CDR3, the DNA is TGTGCCAGCAGCTCTGAGGAGGGGGGGACTAGCGACAATGAGCAGTTCTTC.

This clonotype occurred many times. The rearrangement joins TRBV6-1 to TRBJ2-7; D unresolved. Looked up from germline, CDR1 is MNHNS and CDR2 is SASEGT. This CDR3 is built from 13 residues. V shed 2 bases and J shed 2 bases, with 7 bases lying between them. The CDR3 reads CASSERITYEQYF. CDR3 DNA: TGTGCCAGCAGTGAACGCATTACCTACGAGCAGTACTTC.

This clonotype was counted ten times or more. The V call is TRBV6-5, the J call TRBJ1-5, with D maybe TRBD1 (5 bases). CDR1 is MNHEY and CDR2 is SVGAGI in the germline V gene. V was trimmed by 0 bases and J by 2 bases, leaving 5 bases between them. This CDR3 comprises 14 residues. CDR3 sequence (DNA): TGTGCCAGCAGTTACTCGGGGGGCAATCAGCCCCAGCATTTT. Residues: CASSYSGGNQPQHF.

This clonotype has a count of ten or more. The rearrangement joins TRBV15 to TRBJ1-1; tentative D call: TRBD1 (5 bases). In germline, CDR1 is LNHNV, CDR2 YYDKDF (reference sequence). The V gene lost 3 bases and the J gene lost 0 bases, with 26 bases spanning the gap. The CDR3 has 20 amino acids. The CDR3 DNA sequence: TGTGCCACCAGCAGTCTGCTCGGAGGAGACAGCGGGAGCATGAACACTGAAGCTTTCTTT. This sequence encodes CATSSLLGGDSGSMNTEAFF.

This clonotype was counted ten times or more. The chain carries TRBV29-1 and TRBJ2-1, with a weak D call TRBD2 (6 bases). The CDR3 loop spans 13 amino acids. Germline CDR1 and CDR2: SQVTM and ANQGSEA. Trimming removed 5 bases from V and 5 bases from J, with 13 bases in between. Here the CDR3 reads CSVRTKLHNEQFF. As DNA, the CDR3 is TGCAGCGTTAGGACTAAGCTTCACAATGAGCAGTTCTTC.

This clonotype was recorded many times. V and J are TRBV7-2 and TRBJ2-5; TRBD2 aligns across 7 bases. This CDR3 contains 14 residues. V dropped 5 bases and J dropped 2; count of bases not matched to a gene: 5. Germline CDR1 reads SGHTA; CDR2 reads FQGNSA. In nucleotides, the CDR3 is TGTGCCAGCAGCCGACGGCGGGAGCAAGAGACCCAGTACTTC. Translation: CASSRRREQETQYF.